This TCR beta chain was sequenced during a study of control samples from healthy donors and cancer patients. This CDR3 has 15 amino acids. Germline CDR1 is MNHEY and CDR2 is SVGAGI. J gave up 4 bases and V 6 bases, and 9 bases lay outside the gene matches. The sample holds a few counts of this clone. Libraries were prepared by immunoSEQ multiplex PCR; TCRdb keeps only in-frame clonotypes and omits some of them. The repertoire holds 95,000 to 150,000 clones, with roughly 90% as singletons. The chain is built from TRBV6-5 and TRBJ1-2; 9 nucleotides match TRBD1. This receptor was obtained from a man in his forties or fifties in good health. Sequencing input: blood. In DNA form, the CDR3 reads TGTGCCAGCAGCCCGAACAGGGGGCAAACCTATGGCTACACCTTC. This gives the protein CASSPNRGQTYGYTF.